The clone carrying this TCR beta chain appeared once. The entry originates in a study of blood T cell repertoires in COVID-19. Study-wide context: Spain, Italy and the United States supplied samples that represented acute and convalescent COVID-19.

In the source study's methods: Reference gene primer amplification gave nucleated cell count estimates. TCRdb's copy holds only in-frame clones and misses some; the assay was immunoSEQ multiplex PCR. The DNA was the basis for D and trimming; V, J and clone size are from that table. The sample has around 150,000 clones; 70% to 80% are singletons. Germline-derived CDR1 and CDR2 are SEHNR and FQNEAQ (reference sequence). The CDR3 is made up of 14 amino acids. The chain employs TRBV7-9 and TRBJ2-5; TRBD2 agrees at 8 bases. The TCR was taken from a woman older than 75 with active or convalescent COVID-19. The sample taken for sequencing was peripheral blood. The chain's CDR3 is CAVGSGGNQETQYF. CDR3 in DNA: TGTGCTGTGGGGAGCGGGGGAAACCAAGAGACCCAGTACTTC.